A single sample is the source of the 17 T cell receptor beta chains below, sequenced in a study of blood T cell repertoires in COVID-19. The repertoire was sequenced with immunoSEQ multiplex PCR; TCRdb's copy has only in-frame clones and lacks some. Found here are about 100,000 clones, roughly 90% of them singletons; the top ten hold more than 5.5%. The specimen sequenced was peripheral blood. The source of these receptors is a woman in her sixties or seventies with acute or convalescent COVID-19.

V is TRBV19 and J is TRBJ1-4; the match to TRBD1 covers 7 bases. This CDR3 region has 15 residues. Losses at the gene ends were 5 bases for V and 8 bases for J; bases not matched to a gene: 11. Germline CDR1 is LNHDA and CDR2 is SQIVND (reference sequence). CDR3 nucleotide sequence: TGTGCCAGTAGTGCCCGACAGGGTCTTCACGAAAAACTGTTTTTT. Its protein is CASSARQGLHEKLFF.

The CDR3 DNA is TGTGCCAGCACCTCCCGGGAGGGCCAGCCCCAGCATTTT. Translation gives CASTSREGQPQHF. The chain uses TRBV25-1 and TRBJ1-5; D uncertain. Germline V gives CDR1 MGHDK, CDR2 SYGVNS. This CDR3 has 13 residues. The V and J ends lost 7 bases and 7 bases respectively, with 14 bases between them.

This clone was picked up a small number of times. The chain employs TRBV19 and TRBJ1-3; D not resolved. Trimming removed 7 bases from V and 4 bases from J, with 11 bases in between. The germline gives CDR1 LNHDA, CDR2 SQIVND (reference sequence). The CDR3 extends over 13 amino acids. In nucleotides, the CDR3 is TGTGCCAGTATAGAGCGGGCGGGAAACACCATATATTTT. This sequence encodes CASIERAGNTIYF.

The rearrangement joins TRBV19 to TRBJ2-1; 9 positions agree with TRBD2. Per germline, CDR1 LNHDA and CDR2 SQIVND (reference sequence). The CDR3 contains 19 residues. After removal of 5 bases from V and 7 bases from J, the junction contained 21 bases not matched to a gene. CDR3 region: CASSAKGKDSAGGRNEQFF. The CDR3 nucleotides read TGTGCCAGTAGTGCCAAGGGGAAGGACTCAGCGGGAGGACGGAATGAGCAGTTCTTC.

The CDR3 here is CASSLDSSPEAFF. As DNA, the CDR3 is TGTGCCAGCTCACTTGACAGTTCCCCTGAAGCTTTCTTT. This rearrangement joins TRBV18 to TRBJ1-1; a weak D match, TRBD1 (5 bases). Germline values: CDR1 KGHSH, CDR2 LQKENI. V lost 4 bases, J lost 6 bases, and 12 bases lay in between. This CDR3 spans 13 amino acids. Filled out from reference TRBV18 and TRBJ1-1, the complete variable domain reads NAGVMQNPRHLVRRRGQEARLRCSPMKGHSHVYWYRQLPEEGLKFMVYLQKENIIDESGMPKERFSAEFPKEGPSILRIQQVVRGDSAAYFCASSLDSSPEAFFGQGTRLTVV.

The chain joins TRBV29-1 to TRBJ2-3; D might be TRBD2 (6 bases). Germline V lookup: CDR1 SQVTM, CDR2 ANQGSEA. V dropped 5 bases and J dropped 6 bases, with 21 bases sitting between them. The CDR3 has 15 residues. The CDR3: CSVFGRGGPGDTQYF. CDR3 coding DNA: TGCAGCGTTTTCGGGCGGGGTGGTCCGGGGGATACGCAGTATTTT.

About this clone: Different DNA sequences within this sample yield the same CDR3. The genes are TRBV18 and TRBJ1-2; 8 nucleotides align to TRBD1. CDR3 length equals 14 residues. J lost 2 bases, V lost 3 bases, and 2 bases had no gene match. The germline CDR1 and CDR2 sequences are KGHSH and LQKENI. CDR3 in amino acids: CASSPDRANYGYTF. CDR3 coding DNA: TGTGCCAGCTCACCGGACAGGGCGAACTATGGCTACACCTTC. The whole variable domain, remainder taken from reference TRBV18 and TRBJ1-2, is NAGVMQNPRHLVRRRGQEARLRCSPMKGHSHVYWYRQLPEEGLKFMVYLQKENIIDESGMPKERFSAEFPKEGPSILRIQQVVRGDSAAYFCASSPDRANYGYTFGSGTRLTVV.

This clone was seen a handful of times. Other DNA sequences of this sample code for an identical CDR3. The chain carries TRBV19 and TRBJ1-1; TRBD1 aligns across 8 bases. Germline trimming cut 3 bases from V and 1 base from J; bases unmatched to any gene: 1. Per germline, CDR1 LNHDA and CDR2 SQIVND (reference sequence). The CDR3 length is 14 residues. CDR3 bases: TGTGCCAGTAGTATCGGACAGGGGAACACTGAAGCTTTCTTT. This codes for CASSIGQGNTEAFF.

This rearrangement joins TRBV5-4 to TRBJ2-5; D possibly corresponds to TRBD1 (5 bases). With 2 bases removed from V and 6 bases from J, the gap between germline ends came to 14 bases. CDR3 length equals 14 residues. Germline assignment: CDR1 SGHNT and CDR2 YYREEE (reference sequence). This chain's CDR3 is CASSFVDSEKTQYF. CDR3 bases: TGTGCCAGCAGCTTTGTTGACAGCGAGAAGACCCAGTACTTC. Based on the CDR3 plus reference TRBV5-4 and TRBJ2-5, the full variable domain is ETGVTQSPTHLIKTRGQQVTLRCSSQSGHNTVSWYQQALGQGPQFIFQYYREEENGRGNFPPRFSGLQFPNYSSELNVNALELDDSALYLCASSFVDSEKTQYFGPGTRLLVL.

The J gene is TRBJ1-4, the V gene TRBV6-5; 10 nucleotides match TRBD1. The V segment lost 6 bases and the J segment 7 bases; nucleotides outside the gene matches: 8. The CDR3 is made up of 15 amino acids. Looked up from germline, CDR1 is MNHEY and CDR2 is SVGAGI. CDR3 in DNA: TGTGCCAGCAGCTACGACAGGGGGCAGGTTGAAAAACTGTTTTTT. Its protein product is CASSYDRGQVEKLFF.

The count of this clone is one. The J gene is TRBJ1-5, the V gene TRBV29-1; D may be TRBD1 (6 bases). CDR1 SQVTM and CDR2 ANQGSEA come from the germline V gene. V lost 6 bases to trimming and J lost 3 bases, with 12 bases between them. CDR3 length equals 13 residues. CDR3 in amino acids: CSVRDNYNQPQHF. The CDR3, as DNA: TGCAGCGTGAGGGACAACTACAATCAGCCCCAGCATTTT.

This chain links TRBV21-1 with TRBJ1-1. TRBV21-1 has pseudogene status. The CDR3 length is 14 residues. The CDR3 DNA reads TGTGCCAGCAGCAAAGACGGGAAGAACACTGAAGCTTTCTTT. Its translation is CASSKDGKNTEAFF.

The chain uses TRBV30 and TRBJ2-2; no definite D call. The CDR3 runs 15 residues. Germline CDR1 reads GTSNPN; CDR2 reads SVGIG (reference sequence). Deletions cut 2 bases from V and 1 base from J, with 11 bases between. As DNA, the CDR3 is TGTGCCTGGAGTCTACCCATCCGGAACACCGGGGAGCTGTTTTTT. Amino acid sequence: CAWSLPIRNTGELFF.

This chain connects TRBV29-1 to TRBJ2-7; TRBD2 agrees at 10 bases. The J segment lost 1 base and the V segment lost 4 bases, leaving 1 base of the junction unmatched. Per the germline V gene, CDR1 is SQVTM and CDR2 is ANQGSEA. This CDR3 region has 13 residues. The CDR3, as DNA: TGCAGCGTTGGGACTAGCGGTTCCTACGAGCAGTACTTC. It yields the protein CSVGTSGSYEQYF.

This clone was detected a few times. The chain employs TRBV28 and TRBJ2-3; no firm D call. CDR3 size: 12 residues. Germline V CDR1 and CDR2: MDHEN, SYDVKM. V lost 7 bases and J 6 bases, leaving 11 bases between the germline ends. CDR3 in amino acids: CASTSPGDTQYF. In DNA, the CDR3 is TGTGCCAGCACCTCCCCCGGGGATACGCAGTATTTT.

The chain links TRBV18 to TRBJ2-1, with D uncertain. The CDR3 spans 12 residues. Germline V gene lookup returns CDR1 KGHSH and CDR2 LQKENI. With 3 bases removed from V and 8 bases from J, the gap between germline ends came to 8 bases. DNA for the CDR3: TGTGCCAGCTCACCCAGAATGGATGAGCAGTTCTTC. Protein: CASSPRMDEQFF. Drawing the rest from reference TRBV18 and TRBJ2-1, the complete variable domain is NAGVMQNPRHLVRRRGQEARLRCSPMKGHSHVYWYRQLPEEGLKFMVYLQKENIIDESGMPKERFSAEFPKEGPSILRIQQVVRGDSAAYFCASSPRMDEQFFGPGTRLTVL.

This sequence joins TRBV11-2 and TRBJ2-7; no definite D call. Per the germline V gene, CDR1 is SGHAT and CDR2 is FQNNGV. This CDR3 comprises 14 residues. V lost 5 bases to trimming and J lost 4 bases, with 15 bases between them. In DNA form, the CDR3 reads TGTGCCAGCAGCCTGCTGAGCGTCGGGTACGAGCAGTACTTC. It is translated as CASSLLSVGYEQYF.